These 3 T cell receptor beta chains share one sample of origin, sequenced in a study of PD-1 blockade in mismatch repair-deficient tumors. Method: immunoSEQ multiplex PCR; TCRdb's copy keeps in-frame clones and lacks some. The sample has more than 90,000 clones; over 60% are singletons. The sample consisted of peripheral blood, taken 60 to 65 weeks after starting pembrolizumab. All receptors come from an adult with mismatch repair-deficient cancer.

The sample holds a few counts of this clone. V gene TRBV7-6 combines with J gene TRBJ2-1, with 15 bases aligning to TRBD2. V gave up 1 base and J gave up 10 bases; unmatched junction bases: 8. CDR1 SGHVS and CDR2 FNYEAQ come from the germline V gene. The CDR3 loop spans 17 amino acids. The CDR3 sequence: CASSLGTSGRGNEEQFF. In DNA form, the CDR3 reads TGTGCCAGCAGCTTAGGGACTAGCGGGAGGGGGAACGAAGAGCAGTTCTTC.

The chain links TRBV2 to TRBJ1-5; a possible D gene is TRBD1 (6 bases). CDR1 and CDR2 from the germline V gene are SNHLY and FYNNEI. V was cut by 2 bases and J by 0 bases, with 14 bases left in between. This CDR3 region has 17 residues. The CDR3 DNA reads as TGTGCCAGCAGTGAACTAGAGGGGGACCCTAGCAATCAGCCCCAGCATTTT. Protein product: CASSELEGDPSNQPQHF.

The chain joins TRBV7-3 to TRBJ2-5, with D possibly TRBD2 on 5 matching bases. Germline assignment: CDR1 SGHTA and CDR2 FQGTGA. V lost 3 bases and J lost 1, with 12 bases in between. The CDR3 is 15 residues long. CDR3 amino acids: CASSFGPSGQETQYF. For the CDR3, the DNA is TGTGCCAGCAGCTTCGGCCCCAGCGGCCAAGAGACCCAGTACTTC.